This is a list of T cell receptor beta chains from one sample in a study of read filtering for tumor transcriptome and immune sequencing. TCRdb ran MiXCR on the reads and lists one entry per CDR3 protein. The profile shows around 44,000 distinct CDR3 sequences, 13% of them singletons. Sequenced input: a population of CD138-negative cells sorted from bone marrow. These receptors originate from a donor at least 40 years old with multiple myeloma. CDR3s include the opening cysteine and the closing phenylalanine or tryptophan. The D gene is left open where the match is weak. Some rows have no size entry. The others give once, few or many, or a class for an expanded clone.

cdr3_nt: TGTGCCAGCAGTTTTCCCCCTTTTAGCGGGAGGAATGAGCAGTTCTTC; cdr3_aa: CASSFPPFSGRNEQFF; d_call: TRBD2; j_call: TRBJ2-1; clone_size: few; v_call: TRBV6-5
cdr3_nt: TGTGCCAGCAGCCTGCCAGAACGCTCTGGGGCCAACGTCCTGACTTTC; cdr3_aa: CASSLPERSGANVLTF; d_call: -; j_call: TRBJ2-6; clone_size: many; v_call: TRBV7-9
cdr3_nt: TGTGCCAGCAGCAACCAGGGGAACCAAGAGACCCAGTACTTC; cdr3_aa: CASSNQGNQETQYF; d_call: -; j_call: TRBJ2-5; clone_size: many; v_call: TRBV14
cdr3_nt: TGTGCCAGCAGCGACGGCGGGAACGCCGGGGAGCTGTTTTTT; cdr3_aa: CASSDGGNAGELFF; d_call: -; j_call: TRBJ2-2; clone_size: -; v_call: TRBV7-9
cdr3_nt: TGTGCCAGCAGGTTGGGCCGGGACCTTCCGTCGTTC; cdr3_aa: CASRLGRDLPSF; d_call: -; j_call: TRBJ2-3; clone_size: many; v_call: TRBV12-3/TRBV12-4
cdr3_nt: TGTGCCAGCAAAGAGGCGCGTCAGGCCCTTCGAGGCAATCAGCCCCAGCATTTT; cdr3_aa: CASKEARQALRGNQPQHF; d_call: -; j_call: TRBJ1-5; clone_size: many; v_call: TRBV6-5
cdr3_nt: TGTGCCAGCAGCTTACTTCCTACCCTTCCCACCCGGGGCACCGGGGAGCTGTTTTTT; cdr3_aa: CASSLLPTLPTRGTGELFF; d_call: -; j_call: TRBJ2-2; clone_size: many; v_call: TRBV7-3
cdr3_nt: TGTGCCAGCACCCCGAAACCAGACAGGGCCACCTACAATGAGCAGTTCTTC; cdr3_aa: CASTPKPDRATYNEQFF; d_call: TRBD1; j_call: TRBJ2-1; clone_size: many; v_call: TRBV2
cdr3_nt: TGTGCCAGCAGCATACCCAGGGACTCCTACAATGAGCAGTTCTTC; cdr3_aa: CASSIPRDSYNEQFF; d_call: -; j_call: TRBJ2-1; clone_size: many; v_call: TRBV21-1
cdr3_nt: TGTGCCTGGAGGCGAGATCTAGCGGGAGGCCCTAATGAGCAGTTCTTC; cdr3_aa: CAWRRDLAGGPNEQFF; d_call: TRBD2; j_call: TRBJ2-1; clone_size: many; v_call: TRBV30
cdr3_nt: TGTGCCAGCAGCTTCCGCCTGAGGGTACGGTATAGCAATCAGCCCCAGCATTTT; cdr3_aa: CASSFRLRVRYSNQPQHF; d_call: -; j_call: TRBJ1-5; clone_size: many; v_call: TRBV11-2
cdr3_nt: TGCGCCAGCAGCTCCACTAGCGGGAGGAGATACAATGAGCAGTTCTTC; cdr3_aa: CASSSTSGRRYNEQFF; d_call: TRBD2; j_call: TRBJ2-1; clone_size: many; v_call: TRBV5-1
cdr3_nt: TGTGCCAGCCCCAGTTTGTCTTCTAGCACAGATACGCAGTATTTT; cdr3_aa: CASPSLSSSTDTQYF; d_call: -; j_call: TRBJ2-3; clone_size: many; v_call: TRBV2
cdr3_nt: TGTGCCAGCAGTGAAACCTCAGATACGCAGTATTTT; cdr3_aa: CASSETSDTQYF; d_call: -; j_call: TRBJ2-3; clone_size: many; v_call: TRBV2
cdr3_nt: TGTGCCAGCAGCCAAGCGGCAGTTAACACTGAAGCTTTCTTT; cdr3_aa: CASSQAAVNTEAFF; d_call: -; j_call: TRBJ1-1; clone_size: few; v_call: TRBV3-1
cdr3_nt: TGCAGCGTTGAGGAGCTAGCCAAAAACATTCAGTACTTC; cdr3_aa: CSVEELAKNIQYF; d_call: -; j_call: TRBJ2-4; clone_size: many; v_call: TRBV29-1
cdr3_nt: TGTGCCAGCTCACCGTCGGGGCGCAATGAGCAGTTCTTC; cdr3_aa: CASSPSGRNEQFF; d_call: -; j_call: TRBJ2-1; clone_size: many; v_call: TRBV18
cdr3_nt: TGCGCCAGCAGTTTTACCCCGGGGGCGAACACTGAAGCTTTCTTT; cdr3_aa: CASSFTPGANTEAFF; d_call: -; j_call: TRBJ1-1; clone_size: -; v_call: TRBV27
cdr3_nt: TGCGCCAGCACCCCGTTTGGTGAGCAGTTCTTC; cdr3_aa: CASTPFGEQFF; d_call: -; j_call: TRBJ2-1; clone_size: many; v_call: TRBV10-2
cdr3_nt: TGTGCCAGCAGCGTATCGTCGGAGAAATACAATGAGCAGTTCTTC; cdr3_aa: CASSVSSEKYNEQFF; d_call: -; j_call: TRBJ2-1; clone_size: many; v_call: TRBV9
cdr3_nt: TGTGCCAGCAGCTACCCGGACAGTCCATTTAACTATGGCTACACCTTC; cdr3_aa: CASSYPDSPFNYGYTF; d_call: -; j_call: TRBJ1-2; clone_size: -; v_call: TRBV6-6
cdr3_nt: TGCGCCAGCAGCTTGGTACCAGGTTCGGGTACCGGGGAGCTGTTTTTT; cdr3_aa: CASSLVPGSGTGELFF; d_call: -; j_call: TRBJ2-2; clone_size: many; v_call: TRBV5-1
cdr3_nt: TGTGCCAGCAGTTACCGACAGGGGGGCAGTGAAGCTTTCTTT; cdr3_aa: CASSYRQGGSEAFF; d_call: TRBD1; j_call: TRBJ1-1; clone_size: many; v_call: TRBV6-5
cdr3_nt: TGTGCTAGTGGTCCAGGGCTAGCCCCACCCTCCTACAATGAGCAGTTCTTC; cdr3_aa: CASGPGLAPPSYNEQFF; d_call: -; j_call: TRBJ2-1; clone_size: many; v_call: TRBV12-5
cdr3_nt: TGTGCCAGCAGGCGGACAGGGTTGAACACTGAAGCTTTCTTT; cdr3_aa: CASRRTGLNTEAFF; d_call: TRBD1; j_call: TRBJ1-1; clone_size: once; v_call: TRBV6-2/TRBV6-3
cdr3_nt: TGCAGCGTTGAAAGACAGGGGCTAGACACAGATACGCAGTATTTT; cdr3_aa: CSVERQGLDTDTQYF; d_call: TRBD1; j_call: TRBJ2-3; clone_size: many; v_call: TRBV29-1
cdr3_nt: TGCAGTGCTAGTGCGGACAGGGGCTACGAGCAGTACTTC; cdr3_aa: CSASADRGYEQYF; d_call: TRBD1; j_call: TRBJ2-7; clone_size: many; v_call: TRBV20-1
cdr3_nt: TGTGCCAGCAGCTTAGTGGGGGAGCGTAATCAGCCCCAGCATTTT; cdr3_aa: CASSLVGERNQPQHF; d_call: -; j_call: TRBJ1-5; clone_size: many; v_call: TRBV7-2
cdr3_nt: TGTGCCAGCTCACTCGAGTTCGTCGAGCAGTACTTC; cdr3_aa: CASSLEFVEQYF; d_call: -; j_call: TRBJ2-7; clone_size: many; v_call: TRBV18
cdr3_nt: TGCAGCGTTGAAGTGGGGGGGTGGACCGGGGAGCTGTTTTTT; cdr3_aa: CSVEVGGWTGELFF; d_call: TRBD2; j_call: TRBJ2-2; clone_size: -; v_call: TRBV29-1
cdr3_nt: TGTGCCAGCAGCTTAGGAGGGGGGAGGGAGCCCTACGAGCAGTACTTC; cdr3_aa: CASSLGGGREPYEQYF; d_call: -; j_call: TRBJ2-7; clone_size: -; v_call: TRBV13
cdr3_nt: TGTGCCAGCAGCCCGTCGTGGGGGGACTACGAGCAGTACTTC; cdr3_aa: CASSPSWGDYEQYF; d_call: -; j_call: TRBJ2-7; clone_size: many; v_call: TRBV9
cdr3_nt: TGCAGTGCTAGGGGGATTGGAGGACTTAACTATGGCTACACCTTC; cdr3_aa: CSARGIGGLNYGYTF; d_call: -; j_call: TRBJ1-2; clone_size: -; v_call: TRBV20-1
cdr3_nt: TGCGCCAGCAGCTTAAGGCCTGGGGAGCAGTACTTC; cdr3_aa: CASSLRPGEQYF; d_call: -; j_call: TRBJ2-7; clone_size: once; v_call: TRBV5-1
cdr3_nt: TGCAGTGCTCGTAGGAAAGGGGGGACTGAAGCTTTCTTT; cdr3_aa: CSARRKGGTEAFF; d_call: -; j_call: TRBJ1-1; clone_size: many; v_call: TRBV20-1
cdr3_nt: TGTGCCAGCAGCTTACCCGGCGGGAGAGGGAATGAGCAGTTCTTC; cdr3_aa: CASSLPGGRGNEQFF; d_call: TRBD2; j_call: TRBJ2-1; clone_size: many; v_call: TRBV11-2
cdr3_nt: TGTGCCAGCAGCACAGAAGCGGGATGGTATCTTACCTACGAGCAGTACTTC; cdr3_aa: CASSTEAGWYLTYEQYF; d_call: TRBD2; j_call: TRBJ2-7; clone_size: many; v_call: TRBV11-2
cdr3_nt: TGTGCCAGCAGTTACTCGACCAGCTATGGCTACACCTTC; cdr3_aa: CASSYSTSYGYTF; d_call: -; j_call: TRBJ1-2; clone_size: many; v_call: TRBV6-2/TRBV6-3
cdr3_nt: TGCAGTGCTACGGACCCTTTCGGGACTAACTATGGCTACACCTTC; cdr3_aa: CSATDPFGTNYGYTF; d_call: -; j_call: TRBJ1-2; clone_size: many; v_call: TRBV20-1
cdr3_nt: TGTGCCAGCACCCGAGGGACAGCTTCTAGCACAGATACGCAGTATTTT; cdr3_aa: CASTRGTASSTDTQYF; d_call: TRBD1; j_call: TRBJ2-3; clone_size: many; v_call: TRBV28
cdr3_nt: TGCGCCAGCAGCTGCCCCGACGTCCTTCGGCATAGCAATCAGCCCCAGCATTTT; cdr3_aa: CASSCPDVLRHSNQPQHF; d_call: -; j_call: TRBJ1-5; clone_size: many; v_call: TRBV5-1
cdr3_nt: TGTGCCAGCCCCGAAAACAGCGCTGAAGCTTTCTTT; cdr3_aa: CASPENSAEAFF; d_call: -; j_call: TRBJ1-1; clone_size: many; v_call: TRBV6-1
cdr3_nt: TGTGCCAGCAGCAGGGAGGGGTACGAGCAGTACTTC; cdr3_aa: CASSREGYEQYF; d_call: TRBD2; j_call: TRBJ2-7; clone_size: many; v_call: TRBV11-2
cdr3_nt: TGCAGTGCTACTCGGCCCCTAGCGGGAGTTAACGAGCAGTACTTC; cdr3_aa: CSATRPLAGVNEQYF; d_call: TRBD2; j_call: TRBJ2-7; clone_size: -; v_call: TRBV20-1
cdr3_nt: TGTGCCAGTGGAACAGCGCTACAAGAGACCCAGTACTTC; cdr3_aa: CASGTALQETQYF; d_call: -; j_call: TRBJ2-5; clone_size: many; v_call: TRBV19
cdr3_nt: TGTGCCAGCAGCTCAGGACAGGGCGTAGAAAAACTGTTTTTT; cdr3_aa: CASSSGQGVEKLFF; d_call: TRBD1; j_call: TRBJ1-4; clone_size: many; v_call: TRBV5-6
cdr3_nt: TGTGCCAGCAGCTTAGAGCAGAGCTCCTACGAGCAGTACTTC; cdr3_aa: CASSLEQSSYEQYF; d_call: -; j_call: TRBJ2-7; clone_size: few; v_call: TRBV7-9
cdr3_nt: TGCAGTGCTAGTGCCACACTAGCGGGCAGCACAGATACGCAGTATTTT; cdr3_aa: CSASATLAGSTDTQYF; d_call: TRBD2; j_call: TRBJ2-3; clone_size: -; v_call: TRBV20-1
cdr3_nt: TGCGCCAGCAGCCTGAGTCCCGGGACAGGGCCCGGGGAGCTGTTTTTT; cdr3_aa: CASSLSPGTGPGELFF; d_call: TRBD1; j_call: TRBJ2-2; clone_size: many; v_call: TRBV5-1
cdr3_nt: TGTGCCAGCAGTTACTCGATTGAGGTGCCTATTTTTGAGTACGAGCAGTACTTC; cdr3_aa: CASSYSIEVPIFEYEQYF; d_call: -; j_call: TRBJ2-7; clone_size: many; v_call: TRBV6-5
cdr3_nt: TGCGCCAGCAGCCACCCCTCCTACGAGCAGTACTTC; cdr3_aa: CASSHPSYEQYF; d_call: -; j_call: TRBJ2-7; clone_size: many; v_call: TRBV5-1
cdr3_nt: TGTGCCAGCAACTGGAACAGGGGAAGGACTGAAGCTTTCTTT; cdr3_aa: CASNWNRGRTEAFF; d_call: TRBD1; j_call: TRBJ1-1; clone_size: many; v_call: TRBV28
cdr3_nt: TGTGCCAGCAGTTTGACGGGGGATACGCAGTATTTT; cdr3_aa: CASSLTGDTQYF; d_call: -; j_call: TRBJ2-3; clone_size: few; v_call: TRBV12-3/TRBV12-4
cdr3_nt: TGCAGTGCTAGTGGCGGGACCATTTCCTACGAGCAGTACTTC; cdr3_aa: CSASGGTISYEQYF; d_call: -; j_call: TRBJ2-7; clone_size: many; v_call: TRBV20-1
cdr3_nt: TGTGCCAGCACCCTCCAGAGAGGGGTCACAGCGGGCACTGAAGCTTTCTTT; cdr3_aa: CASTLQRGVTAGTEAFF; d_call: -; j_call: TRBJ1-1; clone_size: many; v_call: TRBV12-3/TRBV12-4
cdr3_nt: TGCAGTGCTAGGTACATTGTTGGCGGCGAGACCCAGTACTTC; cdr3_aa: CSARYIVGGETQYF; d_call: -; j_call: TRBJ2-5; clone_size: many; v_call: TRBV20-1
cdr3_nt: TGTGCCAGCAGTTTACCGGGGAGTGAGCAGTTCTTC; cdr3_aa: CASSLPGSEQFF; d_call: -; j_call: TRBJ2-1; clone_size: many; v_call: TRBV28
cdr3_nt: TGTGCCAGCAGCTCACGGCCGACAGGGAACACTGAAGCTTTCTTT; cdr3_aa: CASSSRPTGNTEAFF; d_call: -; j_call: TRBJ1-1; clone_size: -; v_call: TRBV7-9
cdr3_nt: TGCGCCAGCAGCTTGGTGGTAGGGCGTAGCACTGAAGCTTTCTTT; cdr3_aa: CASSLVVGRSTEAFF; d_call: -; j_call: TRBJ1-1; clone_size: many; v_call: TRBV5-1